Below, 30 T cell receptor beta chains from the same sample are listed, as sequenced in a study of CD8 T cells in ankylosing spondylitis (dated by TCRdb to the late 2010s). What the authors observed across the whole study: A TCR beta motif of 8 or 9 highly homologous amino acid variants appeared characteristic of blood from ankylosing spondylitis patients.

Library preparation used 5' RACE. The run used an Illumina HiSeq 2500. TCRdb itself trimmed the public reads at Q25 with fastp, ran MiXCR and retained productive beta chains. All rows with the same CDR3 protein become a single entry with the most common DNA and genes. Counted in this sample were approximately 400,000 distinct CDR3 sequences; under 20% of them appeared once. Clones ranked in the top ten supply approximately 0.97% of the sample. These receptors' antigens are unknown. The sequenced sample was blood, either unsorted or a sorted T cell fraction (not recorded which). These TCRs come from a male donor with ankylosing spondylitis.

The CDR3 DNA sequence: TGTGCCAGTAGTAGGCCGGGGACAGTTTGGAGCAATCAGCCCCAGCATTTT. It specifies CASSRPGTVWSNQPQHF. The chain couples TRBV19 to TRBJ1-5, with 7 bases matching TRBD1. The CDR3 consists of 17 residues. CDR1 is LNHDA, CDR2 SQIVND, per germline (reference sequence). The V segment lost 4 bases and the J segment 1 base; nucleotides outside the gene matches: 10.

This clonotype was observed a few times. This chain links TRBV29-1 with TRBJ2-3; D is unclear. This CDR3 comprises 10 residues. The germline V and J ends were trimmed by 4 bases and 4 bases, with 3 bases remaining between them. Germline V gene sequence: CDR1 SQVTM, CDR2 ANQGSEA. The CDR3 is CSVVADTQYF. CDR3 bases: TGCAGCGTTGTCGCAGATACGCAGTATTTT.

This clonotype was picked up a small number of times. The V gene is TRBV6-1, the J gene TRBJ2-3, with D perhaps given as TRBD1 or TRBD2 (5 bases each). CDR1 and CDR2 from the germline V gene are MNHNS and SASEGT. The V end was cut by 7 bases, the J end by 0 bases, with 14 bases between. The length of the CDR3 is 15 residues. CDR3 loop: CASKKGRVSTDTQYF. DNA for the CDR3: TGTGCCAGCAAAAAGGGGCGGGTTAGCACAGATACGCAGTATTTT.

This clonotype turned up a few times. The V and J genes are TRBV3-1 and TRBJ2-1, with a possible D match to TRBD2 (6 bases). The CDR3 has 12 amino acids. Between the trimmed V and J ends, which lost 2 bases and 8 bases, there was a span of 7 bases. The germline CDR1 and CDR2 sequences are LGHDT and YNNKEL (reference sequence). The CDR3 sequence: CASSQTSYEQFF. The CDR3 coding sequence is TGTGCCAGCAGCCAAACTAGCTATGAGCAGTTCTTC.

This clonotype was counted between two and nine times. The chain combines TRBV28 with TRBJ2-3, with D possibly TRBD1 on 7 matching bases. CDR3 length: 16 amino acids. V dropped 6 bases and J dropped 0 bases, with 16 bases sitting between them. CDR1 is MDHEN and CDR2 is SYDVKM in the germline V gene. CDR3 sequence: CASRDYRGPSTDTQYF. CDR3 DNA sequence: TGTGCCAGCAGGGACTACAGGGGTCCCAGCACAGATACGCAGTATTTT.

This clonotype was counted only a few times. The genes are TRBV20-1 and TRBJ2-7; no definite D call. The CDR3 has 12 amino acids. CDR1 DFQATT and CDR2 SNEGSKA come from the germline V gene (reference sequence). The V end lost 3 bases, the J end lost 2 bases, and 8 bases lay between the germline ends. CDR3 DNA sequence: TGCAGTGCTAGGCCTCTTACCTACGAGCAGTACTTC. Amino acid sequence: CSARPLTYEQYF.

This clonotype was detected only a few times. The V and J genes are TRBV28 and TRBJ1-2, with 9 bases aligning to TRBD1. CDR1 and CDR2 (germline): MDHEN, SYDVKM. The CDR3 extends over 14 amino acids. The V and J ends lost 5 bases and 7 bases, in that order; junction bases with no gene match: 8. The CDR3 reads CASSTGQGRGGYTF. CDR3 in DNA: TGTGCCAGCAGTACCGGACAGGGGAGGGGTGGCTACACCTTC.

This clonotype has only a few counts. The chain recombines TRBV12-3 or TRBV12-4 with TRBJ1-4; D might be TRBD1 (5 bases). The CDR3 consists of 14 residues. Deletions cut 5 bases from V and 5 bases from J, with 12 bases between. CDR3 coding DNA: TGTGCCAGCAGTATAAGACGGGGGAATGAAAAACTGTTTTTT. The encoded protein is CASSIRRGNEKLFF.

The sample holds many counts of this clonotype. V usage is TRBV12-3 or TRBV12-4 and J usage is TRBJ2-2; D tentatively fits TRBD1 or TRBD2 (5 bases each). This CDR3 is 16 amino acids long. Trimming removed 3 bases from V and 6 bases from J, with 17 bases in between. The CDR3 loop reads CASSFSGAVFAGELFF. The CDR3 nucleotides are TGTGCCAGCAGTTTTTCCGGGGCCGTGTTTGCCGGGGAGCTGTTTTTT.

There are many counts of this clonotype. The rearrangement links TRBV20-1 to TRBJ2-7; 8 nucleotides match TRBD2. This CDR3 is built from 12 residues. Trimming removed 8 bases from V and 7 bases from J; junction bases left unmatched: 10. From germline, CDR1 is DFQATT and CDR2 SNEGSKA (reference sequence). CDR3 amino acids: CSHRGGIEEQYF. The CDR3 DNA is TGCAGTCATCGGGGGGGGATAGAAGAGCAGTACTTC.

This clonotype was counted between two and nine times. The rearrangement links TRBV6-1 to TRBJ1-5; TRBD1 agrees at 7 bases. The CDR3 has 15 residues. Per germline, CDR1 MNHNS and CDR2 SASEGT. V was clipped by 7 bases and J by 0 bases; unmatched bases: 6. This chain's CDR3 is CASTPTGASNQPQHF. The CDR3 DNA follows: TGTGCCAGCACTCCAACAGGGGCTAGCAATCAGCCCCAGCATTTT.

The rearrangement uses TRBV15 and TRBJ1-3; D remains ambiguous. CDR3 size: 16 residues. V was trimmed by 0 bases and J by 0 bases, leaving 9 bases between them. The germline V gene has CDR1 LNHNV and CDR2 YYDKDF (reference sequence). CDR3 nucleotides: TGTGCCACCAGCAGAGAGGTCCAGTCCTCTGGAAACACCATATATTTT. Translation gives CATSREVQSSGNTIYF.

The chain couples TRBV24-1 to TRBJ1-5; D not resolved. The CDR3 runs to 11 residues. The germline V and J ends were trimmed by 8 bases and 3 bases, with 4 bases remaining between them. Germline-derived CDR1 and CDR2 are KGHDR and SFDVKD. DNA of the CDR3: TGTGCCACCACCGCCAATCAGCCCCAGCATTTT. Its protein product is CATTANQPQHF.

The chain recombines TRBV5-1 with TRBJ1-2; unclear D gene. From germline, CDR1 is SGHRS and CDR2 YFSETQ. Trimming shortened V by 4 bases and J by 0 bases, and 10 bases separated the two germline ends. The CDR3 is 14 residues long. CDR3 DNA: TGCGCCAGCAGCCCAGGTGAGGCTAACTATGGCTACACCTTC. Translation gives CASSPGEANYGYTF.

This clonotype was counted ten times or more. V usage is TRBV5-1 and J usage is TRBJ2-5, with 11 bases aligning to TRBD2. Per the germline V gene, CDR1 is SGHRS and CDR2 is YFSETQ. The CDR3 loop spans 15 amino acids. V was clipped by 3 bases and J by 5 bases; unmatched bases: 6. The CDR3 nucleotides are TGCGCCAGCAGCTCAACTAGCGGGAGTTGGGAGACCCAGTACTTC. Its translation is CASSSTSGSWETQYF.

In its sample, this clonotype was seen a few times. The chain links TRBV2 to TRBJ2-7, with a tentative D call TRBD2 (5 bases). The CDR3 consists of 16 residues. V lost 7 bases, J lost 1 base, and 20 bases lay in between. Looked up from germline, CDR1 is SNHLY and CDR2 is FYNNEI. In DNA, the CDR3 is TGTGCCAGCACCGGCCCAGGACTCATCGGTTCCTACGAGCAGTACTTC. This codes for CASTGPGLIGSYEQYF. The complete variable domain, with remaining parts taken from reference TRBV2 and TRBJ2-7, reads EPEVTQTPSHQVTQMGQEVILRCVPISNHLYFYWYRQILGQKVEFLVSFYNNEISEKSEIFDDQFSVERPDGSNFTLKIRSTKLEDSAMYFCASTGPGLIGSYEQYFGPGTRLTVT.

The chain is built from TRBV9 and TRBJ2-3; 8 nucleotides align to TRBD2. The trim removed 0 bases at V and 4 bases at J, leaving 4 bases unmatched. The CDR3 covers 15 residues. CDR1 and CDR2 from the germline V gene are SGDLS and YYNGEE. CDR3 in DNA: TGTGCCAGCAGCGTAGTAAGCGGGAGCTCAGATACGCAGTATTTT. This sequence encodes CASSVVSGSSDTQYF.

This CDR3 is CASSLDEETQYF. The CDR3 DNA follows: TGTGCCAGCAGTTTAGATGAAGAGACCCAGTACTTC. V gene TRBV12-3 or TRBV12-4 combines with J gene TRBJ2-5; D unresolved. The CDR3 runs to 12 residues. V lost 1 base, J lost 3 bases, and 3 bases lay in between.

The sample holds a few counts of this clonotype. The rearrangement uses TRBV7-2 and TRBJ1-5; D unclear. CDR1 SGHTA and CDR2 FQGNSA come from the germline V gene. The CDR3 sequence is 16 residues long. V was shortened by 2 bases and J by 0 bases, with 11 bases between the two germline ends. CDR3 in amino acids: CASSLNGGYSNQPQHF. In DNA form, the CDR3 reads TGTGCCAGCAGCTTAAATGGCGGCTATAGCAATCAGCCCCAGCATTTT.

The chain uses TRBV5-1 and TRBJ1-1, with 7 bases identical to TRBD1. The CDR3 covers 15 residues. Germline CDR1 is SGHRS and CDR2 is YFSETQ. V lost 3 bases, J lost 5 bases, and 10 bases stayed unmatched. DNA of the CDR3: TGCGCCAGCAGCTCACAGGGGAACGGGAATACTGAAGCTTTCTTT. Protein product: CASSSQGNGNTEAFF.

This clonotype was seen more than once but under ten times. The chain joins TRBV28 to TRBJ2-2; tentative D call: TRBD1 (6 bases). This CDR3 has 13 amino acids. The V gene lost 8 bases and the J gene lost 3 bases, with 10 bases spanning the gap. CDR1 and CDR2 (germline): MDHEN, SYDVKM. The CDR3 spells CASHRDHTGELFF. The CDR3 nucleotides are TGTGCCAGCCACAGGGATCACACCGGGGAGCTGTTTTTT.

A note on this clonotype: Germline is not matched at one junction end, which may reflect a read error. The chain carries TRBV28 and TRBJ1-1; a weak D match, TRBD1 (5 bases). The CDR3 contains 13 residues. Germline V gene data show CDR1 as MDHEN and CDR2 as SYDVKM. CDR3 loop: CASWRGLNTEALF. For the CDR3, the DNA is TGTGCCAGTTGGCGGGGCCTGAACACTGAAGCTCTCTTT.

This clonotype was picked up a small number of times. The chain is built from TRBV4-1 and TRBJ1-4; 9 positions match TRBD1. The CDR3 contains 15 residues. The V gene end was trimmed by 1 base and the J gene end by 9 bases; junction bases not matched to a gene: 6. CDR1 is MGHRA and CDR2 is YSYEKL in the germline V gene. The CDR3 reads CASSQAGQGGKKLFF. Here the CDR3 DNA reads TGCGCCAGCAGCCAAGCGGGACAGGGTGGGAAAAAACTGTTTTTT.

The gene calls are TRBV9 and TRBJ2-5; the match to TRBD2 covers 10 bases. The CDR3 consists of 16 residues. Germline V lookup: CDR1 SGDLS, CDR2 YYNGEE. Trimming took 4 bases from V and 4 from J; bases not matched to a gene: 10. CDR3: CASSKTSGNPGETQYF. For the CDR3, the DNA is TGTGCCAGCAGCAAAACTAGCGGGAACCCCGGAGAGACCCAGTACTTC.

The sample holds a few counts of this clonotype. V and J are TRBV12-3 or TRBV12-4 and TRBJ2-7; TRBD1 might be the D (5 bases). With 3 bases removed from V and 4 bases from J, the gap between germline ends came to 10 bases. This CDR3 spans 13 amino acids. In DNA, the CDR3 is TGTGCCAGCAGTTTGGGGCGGATATACGAGCAGTACTTC. It encodes CASSLGRIYEQYF.

Notes on this clonotype: A much larger clone differs from this one at a single base, so this may be a read error. This chain connects TRBV15 to TRBJ2-1, with TRBD2 identical over 11 bases. The V gene's germline CDR1 is LNHNV and CDR2 YYDKDF (reference sequence). After removal of 4 bases from V and 0 bases from J, the junction contained 8 bases not matched to a gene. The CDR3 has 18 residues. CDR3 protein: CATSKTSGSVHSYNEQFF. The DNA of the CDR3 is TGTGCCACCAGCAAAACTAGCGGGAGCGTTCACTCCTACAATGAGCAGTTCTTC.

The chain couples TRBV3-1 to TRBJ2-2; D is possibly TRBD1 (5 bases). This CDR3 region has 16 residues. Looked up from germline, CDR1 is LGHDT and CDR2 is YNNKEL (reference sequence). The germline V and J ends were trimmed by 0 bases and 4 bases, with 12 bases remaining between them. CDR3 sequence reads: CASSQDPGSGTGELFF. In nucleotides, the CDR3 is TGTGCCAGCAGCCAAGATCCAGGGTCGGGCACCGGGGAGCTGTTTTTT.

This chain links TRBV9 with TRBJ1-5; 8 nucleotides match TRBD1. Germline loops: CDR1 SGDLS, CDR2 YYNGEE. After removal of 3 bases from V and 5 bases from J, the junction contained 7 bases not matched to a gene. The CDR3 is 15 residues long. Written as DNA, the CDR3 is TGTGCCAGCAGCGCCGGACAGGGTGGAGATCAGCCCCAGCATTTT. Its translation is CASSAGQGGDQPQHF.

The rearrangement joins TRBV19 to TRBJ1-5; no reliable D call. Per germline, CDR1 LNHDA and CDR2 SQIVND (reference sequence). V lost 3 bases and J lost 5, with 8 bases in between. CDR3 size: 13 residues. CDR3 region: CASSISGYQPQHF. The CDR3 coding sequence is TGTGCCAGTAGTATTAGTGGCTATCAGCCCCAGCATTTT.

This clonotype has just one count. The J gene is TRBJ1-1, the V gene TRBV5-1; 7 nucleotides agree with TRBD1. CDR1 and CDR2 (germline): SGHRS, YFSETQ. V dropped 3 bases and J dropped 5; count of bases not matched to a gene: 7. The CDR3 length is 14 residues. CDR3 nucleotides: TGCGCCAGCAGCTGGCTGGACAGGAGTACTGAAGCTTTCTTT. It yields the protein CASSWLDRSTEAFF.